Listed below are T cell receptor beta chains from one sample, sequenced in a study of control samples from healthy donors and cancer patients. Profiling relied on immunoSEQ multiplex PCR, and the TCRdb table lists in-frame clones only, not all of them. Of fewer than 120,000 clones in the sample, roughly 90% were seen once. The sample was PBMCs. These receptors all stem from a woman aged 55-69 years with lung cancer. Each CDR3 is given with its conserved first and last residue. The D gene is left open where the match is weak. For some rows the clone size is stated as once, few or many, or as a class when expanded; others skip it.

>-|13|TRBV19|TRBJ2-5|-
CASSRGIQETQYF
TGTGCCAGTAGTAGGGGAATCCAAGAGACCCAGTACTTC
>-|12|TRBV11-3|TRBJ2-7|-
CASSLIRVEQYF
TGTGCCAGCAGCTTAATCAGGGTGGAGCAGTACTTC
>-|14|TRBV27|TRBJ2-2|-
CASKTEPNTGELFF
TGTGCCAGCAAGACTGAACCGAACACCGGGGAGCTGTTTTTT
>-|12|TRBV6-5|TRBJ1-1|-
CASRNVNTEAFF
TGTGCCAGCAGGAATGTGAACACTGAAGCTTTCTTT
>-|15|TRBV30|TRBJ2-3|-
CAWSEGSGDTDTQYF
TGTGCCTGGAGTGAGGGTAGCGGCGACACAGATACGCAGTATTTT
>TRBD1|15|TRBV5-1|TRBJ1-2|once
CASSLAGTGGEGYTF
TGCGCCAGCAGCTTGGCCGGGACAGGGGGCGAGGGCTACACCTTC
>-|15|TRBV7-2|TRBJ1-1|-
CASSLAQVSNTEAFF
TGTGCCAGCAGCTTAGCGCAGGTCTCGAACACTGAAGCTTTCTTT
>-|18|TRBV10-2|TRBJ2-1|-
CASSDLALGADSYNEQFF
TGCGCCAGCAGTGATTTGGCGCTTGGCGCCGATTCCTACAATGAGCAGTTCTTC
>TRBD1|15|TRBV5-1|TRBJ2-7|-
CASSPAGQGWIEQYF
TGCGCCAGCAGCCCCGCGGGACAGGGATGGATCGAGCAGTACTTC
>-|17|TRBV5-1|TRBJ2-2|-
CASSHQRTPVGAGELFF
TGCGCCAGCAGCCATCAAAGGACTCCCGTAGGGGCCGGGGAGCTGTTTTTT
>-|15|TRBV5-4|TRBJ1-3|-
CASSLAGASGNTIYF
TGTGCCAGCAGCTTGGCGGGGGCCTCTGGAAACACCATATATTTT
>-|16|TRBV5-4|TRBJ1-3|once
CASTWSGRDSGNTIYF
TGTGCCAGCACCTGGTCGGGCAGGGACTCTGGAAACACCATATATTTT
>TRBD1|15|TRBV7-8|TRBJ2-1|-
CASSPFQGANNEQFF
TGTGCCAGCTCGCCATTTCAGGGGGCTAACAATGAGCAGTTCTTC
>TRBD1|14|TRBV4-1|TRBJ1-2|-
CASSQFDRAYGYTF
TGCGCCAGCAGCCAATTCGACAGGGCCTATGGCTACACCTTC
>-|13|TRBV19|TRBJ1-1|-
CASLLWGGTEAFF
TGTGCCAGCCTCCTTTGGGGAGGCACTGAAGCTTTCTTT
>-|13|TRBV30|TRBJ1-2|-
CAWSDQAGYGYTF
TGTGCCTGGAGTGACCAGGCGGGGTATGGCTACACCTTC
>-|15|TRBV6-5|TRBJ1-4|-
CASSIRERSNEKLFF
TGTGCCAGCAGTATACGGGAGAGGTCTAATGAAAAACTGTTTTTT
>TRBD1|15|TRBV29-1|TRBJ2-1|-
CSVSLGTGGRGEQFF
TGCAGCGTTTCCCTTGGGACAGGGGGACGGGGGGAGCAGTTCTTC
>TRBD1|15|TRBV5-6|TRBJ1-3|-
CASRLTGGLRNTIYF
TGTGCCAGCAGGTTGACAGGGGGCCTTAGAAACACCATATATTTT
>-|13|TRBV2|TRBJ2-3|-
CASSDGGTDTQYF
TGTGCCAGCAGTGATGGGGGGACAGATACGCAGTATTTT
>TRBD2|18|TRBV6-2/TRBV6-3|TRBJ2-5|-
CASSPGTSGGSFQETQYF
TGTGCCAGCAGTCCCGGGACTAGCGGGGGGAGTTTCCAAGAGACCCAGTACTTC
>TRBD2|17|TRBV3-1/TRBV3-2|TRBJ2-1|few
CASSQDRLAGVGYEQFF
TGTGCCAGCAGCCAAGACCGGCTAGCGGGAGTTGGTTATGAGCAGTTCTTC
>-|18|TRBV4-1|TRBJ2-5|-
CASSQERGEGGVTETQYF
TGCGCCAGCAGCCAAGAGAGGGGTGAAGGGGGAGTGACGGAGACCCAGTACTTC
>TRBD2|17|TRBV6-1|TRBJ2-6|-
CASSVGLAGAAANVLTF
TGTGCCAGCAGTGTCGGACTAGCGGGAGCTGCTGCCAACGTCCTGACTTTC